Listed below are T cell receptor beta chains from one sample, sequenced in a study of blood T cells in healthy people across ages. TCRdb redid the calling of the 5' RACE reads with MiXCR, one entry per CDR3 protein. In the table there are hundreds of thousands of distinct CDR3 sequences, about 49% of which are singletons. Sample: blood. The receptors originated from a man aged 55-75 years in good health. Both conserved end residues are part of each CDR3. Each record gives: J gene, clone size, D gene, V gene, CDR3 DNA, CDR3 protein. A D gene is named only where the DNA matches it firmly. Size is stated for part of the rows, as once, few or many counts, or as a class when the clone is expanded.

TRBJ2-1,.,TRBD1,TRBV28,TGTGCCAGCAGCCCTACTTTAGGGACAGGGTTGAATGAGCAGTTCTTC,CASSPTLGTGLNEQFF
TRBJ2-2,many,TRBD1,TRBV7-2,TGTGCCAGCAGCTCCTCAGGGGGTTTGAACACCGGGGAGCTGTTTTTT,CASSSSGGLNTGELFF
TRBJ1-4,few,.,TRBV7-9,TGTGCCAGCAGCTTAGTTGGGGGAGCTGAAAAACTGTTTTTT,CASSLVGGAEKLFF
TRBJ1-2,.,.,TRBV5-1,TGCGCCAGCAGCCCCGGAAGCGTCGTTGGCTACACCTTC,CASSPGSVVGYTF
TRBJ2-7,.,TRBD1,TRBV6-6,TGTGCCAGCAGTCACCCGGGACAGGGGGTCTACGAGCAGTACTTC,CASSHPGQGVYEQYF
TRBJ1-5,few,.,TRBV21-1,TGTGCCAGCAGCACGCGACGCAGGGTTGGCAATCAGCCCCAGCATTTT,CASSTRRRVGNQPQHF
TRBJ2-1,.,TRBD2,TRBV20-1,TGCAGTGCTAGAGAAGCGGGACTAGCGGGAGTGAGGACCTACAATGAGCAGTTCTTC,CSAREAGLAGVRTYNEQFF
TRBJ1-5,once,TRBD1,TRBV29-1,TGCAGCGTCGGACAGGGCGATAATCAGCCCCAGCATTTT,CSVGQGDNQPQHF
TRBJ2-7,.,TRBD2,TRBV29-1,TGCAGCGTTGAGTGGGGAAGCGGGGGATTTTCCTACAATGAGCAGTACTTC,CSVEWGSGGFSYNEQYF
TRBJ2-1,few,TRBD1,TRBV7-6,TGTGCCAGCAGTCCCCGTCCCCCGGGACAGGGTTATGAGCAGTTCTTC,CASSPRPPGQGYEQFF
TRBJ1-4,.,.,TRBV24-1,TGTGCCACCAGCCAAGGTGGTGAAAAACTGTTTTTT,CATSQGGEKLFF
TRBJ1-2,once,.,TRBV29-1,TGCAGCGTTGAAACCCGGACTGGCTACACCTTC,CSVETRTGYTF
TRBJ2-7,.,.,TRBV6-5,TGTGCCAGCAGAGACAGGAGCGAGCAGTACTTC,CASRDRSEQYF
TRBJ2-5,.,TRBD2,TRBV6-1,TGTGCCAGCAGTGAAGTAGCGGGTAGCGGAGAGACCCAGTACTTC,CASSEVAGSGETQYF
TRBJ2-7,.,TRBD2,TRBV3-1,TGTGCCAGCAGCCCACTAGCGGGATCGGGCGAGCAGTACTTC,CASSPLAGSGEQYF
TRBJ1-2,.,TRBD1,TRBV29-1,TGCAGCGTTGCAGGCGGGACAGGAGATAAAGGCTACACCTTC,CSVAGGTGDKGYTF
TRBJ1-1,.,TRBD1,TRBV20-1,TGCAGTGCTAAAGATAGACAGGGGGCTTTGATCACTGAAGCTTTCTTT,CSAKDRQGALITEAFF
TRBJ2-3,many,.,TRBV7-9,TGTGCCAGCAGCCTAGACACAGATACGCAGTATTTT,CASSLDTDTQYF
TRBJ2-3,.,TRBD2,TRBV9,TGTGCCAGCAAGCGGGGGGATACAGATACGCTGTATTTT,CASKRGDTDTLYF
TRBJ2-7,.,.,TRBV28,TGTGCCAGCAGTTTACTCCACGAGCAGTACTTC,CASSLLHEQYF
TRBJ2-7,.,TRBD2,TRBV6-2/TRBV6-3,TGTGCCAGCAGTCCCTCTTTTAGGAGTGGGCGGGGGTCCTACGAGCAGTACTTC,CASSPSFRSGRGSYEQYF
TRBJ2-7,few,TRBD1,TRBV7-9,TGTGCCAGCAGCTTAGTTGGACAGGGTTCTCTCTACGAGCAGTACTTC,CASSLVGQGSLYEQYF
TRBJ2-7,.,.,TRBV29-1,TGCAGCGCTGCAGTCGCCTATGGGGGAGGCGAGCAGTACTTC,CSAAVAYGGGEQYF
TRBJ2-3,.,TRBD2,TRBV28,TGTGCCAGCGGCGGGCGGGGGGCCACAGATACGCAGTATTTT,CASGGRGATDTQYF
TRBJ2-1,few,.,TRBV5-1,TGCGCCTCCGGCAGGGCCAATGAGCAGTTCTTC,CASGRANEQFF
TRBJ2-5,.,TRBD2,TRBV7-2,TGTGCCAGCAGCTTACTACCACTAGCGGGAGTGAAGGAGACCCAGTACTTC,CASSLLPLAGVKETQYF
TRBJ2-4,.,.,TRBV7-2,TGTGCCAGCAGCTTAGCTGCCAAAAACATTCAGTACTTC,CASSLAAKNIQYF
TRBJ2-7,.,.,TRBV12-3/TRBV12-4,TGTGCCAGCAGTTCCACTACAAACGAGCAGTACTTC,CASSSTTNEQYF
TRBJ2-1,.,TRBD2,TRBV18,TGTGCCAGCTCACCGAGGACTAGCGGGGCAGGTAATGAGCAGTTCTTC,CASSPRTSGAGNEQFF
TRBJ2-1,many,TRBD1,TRBV4-3,TGCGCCAGCAGCCAAGGTTCGACAGGGATCTACAATGAGCAGTTCTTC,CASSQGSTGIYNEQFF
TRBJ1-1,.,.,TRBV30,TGTGCCTGGAGTGTGTTCACTGAAGCTTTCTTT,CAWSVFTEAFF
TRBJ2-5,.,.,TRBV11-1,TGTGCCAGCAGCTTAGGTACAAGGGAGCAGTACTTC,CASSLGTREQYF
TRBJ2-7,.,.,TRBV20-1,TGCAGTGCTCAGAAGAGGGGTCCCTACAATGAGCAGTACTTC,CSAQKRGPYNEQYF
TRBJ2-1,few,.,TRBV5-1,TGCGCCAGCAGCTTGGCTGGACAGATCTACAATGAGCAGTTCTTC,CASSLAGQIYNEQFF
TRBJ1-4,.,.,TRBV12-3/TRBV12-4,TGTGCCAGCACCACCGAAGTAATGAAAAGTAAACTGTTTTTT,CASTTEVMKSKLFF
TRBJ2-1,few,.,TRBV7-3,TGTGCCAGCAGCTCCGACCTCCCAAATGAGCAGTTCTTC,CASSSDLPNEQFF
TRBJ1-6,few,.,TRBV28,TGTGCCAGCAGTTTAGGGAGATCACCCCTCCACTTT,CASSLGRSPLHF
TRBJ1-1,few,TRBD1,TRBV5-1,TGCGCCAGCAGCTTGGAAAGGGGGCGCGAAGCTTTCTTT,CASSLERGREAFF
TRBJ2-1,.,TRBD2,TRBV29-1,TGCAGCGGCCGGACTAGCGGTTACAATGAGCAGTTCTTC,CSGRTSGYNEQFF
TRBJ1-2,few,.,TRBV4-1,TGCGCCAGCAGCCCGCGGGACACCTACTATGGCTACACCTTC,CASSPRDTYYGYTF
TRBJ1-6,.,.,TRBV9,TGTGCCAGCAGCGTGTCCGGGGGTGATAATTCACCCCTCCACTTT,CASSVSGGDNSPLHF
TRBJ2-1,.,.,TRBV1,TGCACCAGCAGCCAAGATAGCGGGAGCTCCTACAATGAGCAGTTCTTC,CTSSQDSGSSYNEQFF
TRBJ2-7,.,TRBD2,TRBV7-2,TGTGCCAGCAGCCAGGGACTAGCGGGAGGGCCAAACGAGCAGTACTTC,CASSQGLAGGPNEQYF
TRBJ1-6,few,.,TRBV5-1,TGCGCCAGCAGCTTGCGCGCCGGAATCTCTAATTCACCCCTCCACTTT,CASSLRAGISNSPLHF
TRBJ2-7,few,TRBD2,TRBV7-2,TGTGCCAGCAGCCCCAGGACTAGCGGGGTATACGAGCAGTACTTC,CASSPRTSGVYEQYF
TRBJ2-1,.,TRBD2,TRBV4-1,TGCGCCAGCAGCCAAGTCTTGGCCAAGCGGGGGCACAAGCAGTTCTTC,CASSQVLAKRGHKQFF
TRBJ1-6,.,.,TRBV4-1,TGCGCCAGCAGCCAAGGACAGTCTCTCCGGAATTCACCCCTCCACTTT,CASSQGQSLRNSPLHF
TRBJ1-2,few,.,TRBV7-9,TGTGCCAGCAGCCGGAACTTGGGGGGCTCTTCGGGCGGCTACACCTTC,CASSRNLGGSSGGYTF
TRBJ2-1,few,TRBD2,TRBV19,TGTGCCAGTAGGCGGGGGACTAGCGGGAGGGACGAGCAGTTCTTC,CASRRGTSGRDEQFF
TRBJ2-3,.,.,TRBV7-8,TGTGCCAGCAGCTTCCGGGACTCCTCTCAAGATACGCAGTATTTT,CASSFRDSSQDTQYF
TRBJ1-2,.,.,TRBV12-3/TRBV12-4,TGTGCCAGCAGTTTAAGCCCGGTCGGGGGATATGGCTACACCTTC,CASSLSPVGGYGYTF
TRBJ1-5,few,.,TRBV10-3,TGTGCCATCAGTGAGTCTGGTCAGCCCCAGCATTTT,CAISESGQPQHF
TRBJ2-1,.,TRBD2,TRBV5-1,TGCGCCAGCAGCTCCACTTTTGCGGGGGGGCCCAATGAGCAGTTCTTC,CASSSTFAGGPNEQFF
TRBJ2-5,many,.,TRBV20-1,TGCAGTGTAGGGCTCAAGGAGACCCAGTACTTC,CSVGLKETQYF
TRBJ2-3,.,TRBD2,TRBV28,TGTGCCAGCACCCTTACTAGCGATCCCTCAGATACGCAGTATTTT,CASTLTSDPSDTQYF
TRBJ2-1,.,.,TRBV20-1,TGCAGTGCCCTATATGATAACAGTGAGCAGTTCTTC,CSALYDNSEQFF
TRBJ2-5,.,.,TRBV5-1,TGCGCCAGCAGCTTGGCCGGGACACTAGAGCAGTACTTC,CASSLAGTLEQYF
TRBJ2-1,.,TRBD1,TRBV29-1,TGCAGCGTTGAAGCTAAGCGGGACAGGGGGAATCGGAATGAGCAGTTCTTC,CSVEAKRDRGNRNEQFF
TRBJ2-4,.,.,TRBV7-2,TGTGCCAGCAGCCGTGGGCCCGATGGGGCCAAAAACATTCAGTACTTC,CASSRGPDGAKNIQYF
TRBJ2-5,.,.,TRBV20-1,TGCAGTGCTGACCGGGACGCCGAGACGGCCCAGTACTTC,CSADRDAETAQYF